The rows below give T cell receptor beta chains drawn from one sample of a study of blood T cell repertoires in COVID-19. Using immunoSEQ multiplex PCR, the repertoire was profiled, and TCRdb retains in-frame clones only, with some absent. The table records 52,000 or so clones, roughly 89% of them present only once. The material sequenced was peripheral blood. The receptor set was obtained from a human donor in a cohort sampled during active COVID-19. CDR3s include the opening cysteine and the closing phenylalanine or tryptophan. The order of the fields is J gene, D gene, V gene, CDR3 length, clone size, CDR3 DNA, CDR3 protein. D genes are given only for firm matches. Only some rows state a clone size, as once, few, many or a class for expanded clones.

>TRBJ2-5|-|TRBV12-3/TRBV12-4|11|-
TGTGCCAGCAGTCGAGAGGGGACCCAGTACTTC
CASSREGTQYF
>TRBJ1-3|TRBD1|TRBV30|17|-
TGTGCCTGGAGCAAGAGGTCGGACAGGTCCTCTGGAAACACCATATATTTT
CAWSKRSDRSSGNTIYF
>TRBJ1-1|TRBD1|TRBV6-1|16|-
TGTGCCAGCAGTGAACCGGGACAGGGTAGAGGCACTGAAGCTTTCTTT
CASSEPGQGRGTEAFF
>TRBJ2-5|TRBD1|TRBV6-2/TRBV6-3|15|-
TGTGCCAGCAGCCTACGGGACAGGGACGAAGAGACCCAGTACTTC
CASSLRDRDEETQYF
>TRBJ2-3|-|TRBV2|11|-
TGTGCCAGCGGGCCCCCGGATACGCAGTATTTT
CASGPPDTQYF
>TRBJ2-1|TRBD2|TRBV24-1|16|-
TGTGCCACCAGTGACCCGGGACTAGCGGGAGTGGGGGAGCAGTTCTTC
CATSDPGLAGVGEQFF
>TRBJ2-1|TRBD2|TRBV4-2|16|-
TGTGCCAGCAGCCTAACCGTAGCGGGGGGGGGCAATGAGCAGTTCTTC
CASSLTVAGGGNEQFF
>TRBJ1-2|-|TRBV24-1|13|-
TGTGCCACCAGTGGGGCGGGCCGGGATGGCTACACCTTC
CATSGAGRDGYTF
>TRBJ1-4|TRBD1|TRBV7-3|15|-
TGTGCCAGCAGTCCTACTGGGGACAGGGATGATGTACTGTTTTTT
CASSPTGDRDDVLFF
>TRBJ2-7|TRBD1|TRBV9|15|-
TGTGCCAGCAGCCCCAGGACAGGGGGCAGGGGCGAGCAGTACTTC
CASSPRTGGRGEQYF
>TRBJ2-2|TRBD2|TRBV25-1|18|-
TGTGCCAGCAGTGTCGTGAGGGGACTAGTTCAGGACACCGGGGAGCTGTTTTTT
CASSVVRGLVQDTGELFF
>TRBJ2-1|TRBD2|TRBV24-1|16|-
TGTGCCACCAGTGATTTGGCGGGGGGGCTCTACAATGAGCAGTTCTTC
CATSDLAGGLYNEQFF
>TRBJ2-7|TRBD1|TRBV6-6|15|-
TGTGCCAGCAGAACGACAGGGGGGACCTCCTACGAGCAGTACTTC
CASRTTGGTSYEQYF
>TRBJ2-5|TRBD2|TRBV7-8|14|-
TGTGCCAGCAGCGCTGGAGGGAGCGGGGGGACCCAGTACTTC
CASSAGGSGGTQYF
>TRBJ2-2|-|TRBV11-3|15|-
TGTGCCAGCAGCTTAACCCAAGTACGAGGCGGGGAGCTGTTTTTT
CASSLTQVRGGELFF
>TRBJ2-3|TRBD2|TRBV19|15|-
TGTGCCACGGGCGGTAGCGGGACCCTCACAGATACGCAGTATTTT
CATGGSGTLTDTQYF
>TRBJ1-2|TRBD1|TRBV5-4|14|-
TGTGCCAGCAGCTTTCCCGGGACAGGGAGCGGCTACACCTTC
CASSFPGTGSGYTF
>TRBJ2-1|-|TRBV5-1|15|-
TGCGCCAGCAGCCTACTAAAGCAGTCCTACAATGAGCAGTTCTTC
CASSLLKQSYNEQFF
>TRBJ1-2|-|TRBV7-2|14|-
TGTGCCAGCAGCTTTCGACGGCGGGGCTATGGCTACACCTTC
CASSFRRRGYGYTF
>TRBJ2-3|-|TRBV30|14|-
TGTGCCTGGAGAGCCGGAGCTAGCACAGATACGCAGTATTTT
CAWRAGASTDTQYF
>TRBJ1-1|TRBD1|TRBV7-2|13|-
TGTGCCAGCAGACGTCAGGGGGGTACTGAAGCTTTCTTT
CASRRQGGTEAFF
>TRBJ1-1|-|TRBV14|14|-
TGTGCCAGCAGCAGGGGGAAACAGGGATTTGAAGCTTTCTTT
CASSRGKQGFEAFF
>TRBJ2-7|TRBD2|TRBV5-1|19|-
TGCGCCAGCAGCTGGACCACTAGCGGGGGGCCAGCCCAGCCTGTTGAGCAGTACTTC
CASSWTTSGGPAQPVEQYF
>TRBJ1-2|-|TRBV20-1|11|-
TGCAGTGCTCCAGTTAACTATGGCTACACCTTC
CSAPVNYGYTF
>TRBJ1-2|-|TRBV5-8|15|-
TGTGCCAGCAGCTCGCCCATAGACTGGAACTATGGCTACACCTTC
CASSSPIDWNYGYTF
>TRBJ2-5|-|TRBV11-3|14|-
TGTGCCAGCAGCTTAACAGGGTCGACGGAGACCCAGTACTTC
CASSLTGSTETQYF
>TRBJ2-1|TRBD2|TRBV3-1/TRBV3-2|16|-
TGTGCCAGCAGCCCACGTAGCGGGGGGGCGGACAATGAGCAGTTCTTC
CASSPRSGGADNEQFF
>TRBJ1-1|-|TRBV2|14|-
TGTGCCAGCAGTGAAGCGCTTCCAGGCACTGAAGCTTTCTTT
CASSEALPGTEAFF
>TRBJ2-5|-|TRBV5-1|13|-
TGCGCCAGCACCCCTCCGTCGGAAGAGACCCAGTACTTC
CASTPPSEETQYF
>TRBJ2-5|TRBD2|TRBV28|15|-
TGTGCCAGCAAAGAACTAGCGGGGGTGGGAGAGACCCAGTACTTC
CASKELAGVGETQYF
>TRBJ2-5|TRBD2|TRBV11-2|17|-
TGTGCCAGCAGCTTAGGTGGACTAGCGGGGGTCCAAGAGACCCAGTACTTC
CASSLGGLAGVQETQYF
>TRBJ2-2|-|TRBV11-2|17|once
TGTGCCAGCAGCTTAGGCCCATCGAGACAGAACACCGGGGAGCTGTTTTTT
CASSLGPSRQNTGELFF
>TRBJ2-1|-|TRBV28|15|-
TGTGCCAGCAGTCCCCAGGGTCTTTCCTACAATGAGCAGTTCTTC
CASSPQGLSYNEQFF
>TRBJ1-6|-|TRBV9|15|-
TGTGCCAGCAGCGTAGAATCCATGAGTAATTCACCCCTCCACTTT
CASSVESMSNSPLHF
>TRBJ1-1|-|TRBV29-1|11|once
TGCAGCGTTGTTTGGCACACTGAAGCTTTCTTT
CSVVWHTEAFF
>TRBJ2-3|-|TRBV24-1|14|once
TGTGCCACCAGCGCGACAGGTAGGACAGATACGCAGTATTTT
CATSATGRTDTQYF
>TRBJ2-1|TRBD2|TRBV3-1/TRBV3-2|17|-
TGTGCCAGCAGCCAAGAGCTCGCGCGGGGGGTACACAATGAGCAGTTCTTC
CASSQELARGVHNEQFF
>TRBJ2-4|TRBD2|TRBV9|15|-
TGTGCCAGCAGCGCGAGACTAGCGGGAGAGGACATTCAGTACTTC
CASSARLAGEDIQYF
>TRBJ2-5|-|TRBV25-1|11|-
TGTGCCAGCAGTTCCCTAGGGACCCAGTACTTC
CASSSLGTQYF
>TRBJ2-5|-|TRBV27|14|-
TGTGCCAGCAGTTTAGCGGGGGCTCTGGAGACCCAGTACTTC
CASSLAGALETQYF
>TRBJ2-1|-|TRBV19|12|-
TGTGCCAGGGCACCCTCCTACAATGAGCAGTTCTTC
CARAPSYNEQFF
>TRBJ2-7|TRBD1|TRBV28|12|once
TGTGCCAGCAGGGGACAGGGCTACGAGCAGTACTTC
CASRGQGYEQYF
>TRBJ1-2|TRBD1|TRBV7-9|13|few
TGTGCCAGCAGCTACACAGGGGCCTATGGCTACACCTTC
CASSYTGAYGYTF
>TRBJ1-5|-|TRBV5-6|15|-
TGTGCCAGCAGCTTGGCCGCGGTTAGCAATCAGCCCCAGCATTTT
CASSLAAVSNQPQHF
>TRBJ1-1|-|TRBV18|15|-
TGTGCCAGCTCACCACCGGAGAGCCTGAACACTGAAGCTTTCTTT
CASSPPESLNTEAFF
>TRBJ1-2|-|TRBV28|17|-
TGTGCCAGCAGCCGTCTATCTTTTTATAGGGGGACCAATGGCTACACCTTC
CASSRLSFYRGTNGYTF
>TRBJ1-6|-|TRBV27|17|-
TGTGCCAGCAGTTTAAGGGGCGCAAACGGCGAGAATTCACCCCTCCACTTT
CASSLRGANGENSPLHF
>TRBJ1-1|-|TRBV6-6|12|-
TGTGCCAGCAGCCAAGAGGCGGGGCGGGCTTTCTTT
CASSQEAGRAFF
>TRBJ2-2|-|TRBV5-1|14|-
TGCGCCAGCAGCTCTTCGGTCGGCACCGGGGAGCTGTTTTTT
CASSSSVGTGELFF
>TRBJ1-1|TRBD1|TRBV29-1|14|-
TGCAGCGTTACAGACCAGGGGGCCGAGACTGAAGCTTTCTTT
CSVTDQGAETEAFF
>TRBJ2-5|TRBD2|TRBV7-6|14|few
TGTGCCAGCAGCCTACTAGCGGGCCGGGAGACCCAGTACTTC
CASSLLAGRETQYF